The clone carrying this T cell receptor (beta chain) was detected only once. The Seattle site enrolled patients during active infection and followed them longitudinally. The CDR3 runs to 17 residues. Unmatched junction bases numbered 7, after V lost 4 bases and J lost 0 bases. The germline CDR1 and CDR2 sequences are SGHRS and YFSETQ. This record comes from a study of blood T cell repertoires in COVID-19. Study-wide background: Collection of acute and convalescent COVID-19 samples took place in the United States, Italy and Spain. T cells, B-cell-depleted T cells, or PBMCs supplied cDNA or gDNA.

Study processing details: Scientists estimated how many nucleated cells there were by amplifying reference gene primers. The method was immunoSEQ multiplex PCR; TCRdb's version includes in-frame clones alone and lacks a portion of them. The D gene and trimming were derived from the DNA, and the V and J assignments and clone size from that table. The sample records over 100,000 clones, around nine tenths being singletons. The chain carries TRBV5-1 and TRBJ1-6, with 7 bases aligning to TRBD1. The clonotype comes from a woman between 65 and 79 years old with COVID-19, enrolled during active disease. The sequencing sample was made of peripheral blood. The CDR3 sequence is CASSPRQGNSYNSPLHF. The CDR3 DNA sequence: TGCGCCAGCAGCCCTCGACAGGGTAACTCCTATAATTCACCCCTCCACTTT.